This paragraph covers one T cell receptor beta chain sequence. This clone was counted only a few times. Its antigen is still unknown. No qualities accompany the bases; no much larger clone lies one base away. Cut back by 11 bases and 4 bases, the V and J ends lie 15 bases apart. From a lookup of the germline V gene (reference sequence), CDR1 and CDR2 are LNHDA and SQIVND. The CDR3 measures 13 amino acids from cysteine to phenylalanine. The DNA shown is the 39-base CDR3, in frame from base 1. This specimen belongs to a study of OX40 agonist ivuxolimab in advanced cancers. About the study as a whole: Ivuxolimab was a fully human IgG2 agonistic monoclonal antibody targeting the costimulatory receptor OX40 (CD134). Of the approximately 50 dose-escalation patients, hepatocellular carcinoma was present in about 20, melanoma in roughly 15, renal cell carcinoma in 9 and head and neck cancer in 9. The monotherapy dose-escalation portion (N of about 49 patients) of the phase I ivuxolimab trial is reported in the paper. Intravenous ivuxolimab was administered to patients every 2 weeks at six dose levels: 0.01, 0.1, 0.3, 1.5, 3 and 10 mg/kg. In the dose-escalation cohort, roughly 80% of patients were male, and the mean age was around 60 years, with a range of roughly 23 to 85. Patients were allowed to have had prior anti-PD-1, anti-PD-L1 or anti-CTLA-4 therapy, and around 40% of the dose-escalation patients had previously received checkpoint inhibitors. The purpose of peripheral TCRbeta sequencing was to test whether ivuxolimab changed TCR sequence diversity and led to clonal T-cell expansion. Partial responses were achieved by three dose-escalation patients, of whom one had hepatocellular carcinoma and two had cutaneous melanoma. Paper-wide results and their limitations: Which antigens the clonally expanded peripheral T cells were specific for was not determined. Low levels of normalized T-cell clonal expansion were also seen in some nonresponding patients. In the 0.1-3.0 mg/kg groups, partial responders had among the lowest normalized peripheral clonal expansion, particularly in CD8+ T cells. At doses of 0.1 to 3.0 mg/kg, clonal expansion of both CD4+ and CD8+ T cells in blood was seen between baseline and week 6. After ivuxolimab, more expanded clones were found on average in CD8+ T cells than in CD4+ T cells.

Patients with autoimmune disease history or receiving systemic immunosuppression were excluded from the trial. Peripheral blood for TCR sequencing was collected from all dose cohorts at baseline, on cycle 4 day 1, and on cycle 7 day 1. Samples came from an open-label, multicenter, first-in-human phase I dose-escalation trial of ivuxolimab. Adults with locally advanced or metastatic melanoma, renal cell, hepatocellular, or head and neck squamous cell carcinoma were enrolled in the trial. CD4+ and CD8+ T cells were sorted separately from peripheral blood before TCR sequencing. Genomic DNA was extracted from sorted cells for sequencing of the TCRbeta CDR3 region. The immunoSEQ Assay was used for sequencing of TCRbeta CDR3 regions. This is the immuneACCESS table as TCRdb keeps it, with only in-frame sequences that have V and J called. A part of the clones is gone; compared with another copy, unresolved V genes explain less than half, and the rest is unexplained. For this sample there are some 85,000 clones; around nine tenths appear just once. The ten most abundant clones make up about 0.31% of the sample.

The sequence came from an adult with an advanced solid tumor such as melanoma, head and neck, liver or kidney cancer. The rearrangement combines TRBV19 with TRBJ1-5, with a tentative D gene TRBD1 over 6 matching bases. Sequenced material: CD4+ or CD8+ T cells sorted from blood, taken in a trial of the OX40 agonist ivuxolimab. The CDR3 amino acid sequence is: CALGEDRNQPQHF. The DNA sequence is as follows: TGTGCCTTGGGGGAGGACAGAAATCAGCCCCAGCATTTT. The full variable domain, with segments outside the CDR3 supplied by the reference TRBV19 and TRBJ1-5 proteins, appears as DGGITQSPKYLFRKEGQNVTLSCEQNLNHDAMYWYRQDPGQGLRLIYYSQIVNDFQKGDIAEGYSVSREKKESFPLTVTSAQKNPTAFYLCALGEDRNQPQHFGDGTRLSIL.